This TCR beta chain derives from a study of blood T cell repertoires in COVID-19. Authors' analysis steps: Amplification from reference gene primers served as the basis for estimated nucleated cell counts. This table comes from immunoSEQ multiplex PCR, and its TCRdb copy is limited to in-frame clones, with some not included. V and J calls and clone size are as listed in that table; D and trimming were resolved from the DNA. The repertoire has fewer than 200,000 clones, 70% to 90% of them found once; the top ten carry approximately 0.99%. V lost 7 bases, J lost 3 bases, and 2 bases stayed unmatched. The CDR3 has 12 residues. CDR1 and CDR2 from the germline V gene are SQVTM and ANQGSEA.

The specimen sequenced was peripheral blood. The chain employs TRBV29-1 and TRBJ1-5; 8 nucleotides line up with TRBD1. This clonotype was obtained from a man in his forties with acute or convalescent COVID-19. Here the CDR3 reads CSAGGYNQPQHF. As DNA, the CDR3 is TGCAGCGCAGGGGGCTACAATCAGCCCCAGCATTTT.